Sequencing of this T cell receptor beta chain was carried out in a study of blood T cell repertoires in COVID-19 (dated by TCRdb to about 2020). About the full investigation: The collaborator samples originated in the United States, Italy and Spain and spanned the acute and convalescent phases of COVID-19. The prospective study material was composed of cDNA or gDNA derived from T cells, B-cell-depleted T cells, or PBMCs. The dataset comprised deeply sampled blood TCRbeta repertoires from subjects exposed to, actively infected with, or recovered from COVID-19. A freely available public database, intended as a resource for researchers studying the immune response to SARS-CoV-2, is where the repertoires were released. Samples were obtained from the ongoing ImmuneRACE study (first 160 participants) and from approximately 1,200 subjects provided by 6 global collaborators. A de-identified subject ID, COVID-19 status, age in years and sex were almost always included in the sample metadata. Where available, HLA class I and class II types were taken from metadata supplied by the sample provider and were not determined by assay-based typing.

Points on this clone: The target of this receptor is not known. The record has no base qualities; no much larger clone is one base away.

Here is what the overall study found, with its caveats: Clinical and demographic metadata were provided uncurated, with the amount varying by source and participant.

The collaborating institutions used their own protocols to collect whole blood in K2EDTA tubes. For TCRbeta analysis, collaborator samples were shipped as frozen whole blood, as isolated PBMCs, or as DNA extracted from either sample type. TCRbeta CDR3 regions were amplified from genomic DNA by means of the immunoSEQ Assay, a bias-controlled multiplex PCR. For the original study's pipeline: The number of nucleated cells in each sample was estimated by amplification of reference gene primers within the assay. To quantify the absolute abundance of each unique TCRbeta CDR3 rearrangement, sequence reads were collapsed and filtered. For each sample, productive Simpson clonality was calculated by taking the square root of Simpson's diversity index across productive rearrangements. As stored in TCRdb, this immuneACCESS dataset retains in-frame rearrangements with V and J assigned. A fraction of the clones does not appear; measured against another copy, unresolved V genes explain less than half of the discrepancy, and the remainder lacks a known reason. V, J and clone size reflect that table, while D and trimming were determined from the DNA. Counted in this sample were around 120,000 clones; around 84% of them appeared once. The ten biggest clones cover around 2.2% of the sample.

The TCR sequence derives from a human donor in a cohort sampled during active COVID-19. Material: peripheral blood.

The CDR3 reads CATCTLGGETQQFF. In nucleotides, the sequence is TGTGCCACCTGTACATTAGGGGGTGAAACCCAGCAGTTCTTC. The chain couples TRBV2 to TRBJ2-1, and perhaps TRBD1 as D gene, on 6 matching bases. Taken from cysteine to phenylalanine, the CDR3 has 14 residues. Of all the DNA, just the CDR3 is kept, 42 bases in frame from base 1. In the germline V gene, CDR1 corresponds to SNHLY and CDR2 to FYNNEI. Trimming takes 10 bases from V and 11 bases from J, and the germline ends sit 24 bases apart. The CDR3, completed at both ends by the reference TRBV2 and TRBJ2-1 genes, gives the full variable domain EPEVTQTPSHQVTQMGQEVILRCVPISNHLYFYWYRQILGQKVEFLVSFYNNEISEKSEIFDDQFSVERPDGSNFTLKIRSTKLEDSAMYFCATCTLGGETQQFFGPGTRLTVL.